This T cell receptor (beta chain) was obtained from a study of blood T cell repertoires in COVID-19. Study as a whole: The analysed material was cDNA or gDNA that came from T cells, B-cell-depleted T cells, or PBMCs.

The J segment lost 0 bases and the V segment lost 3 bases, leaving 5 bases of the junction unmatched. Germline V gene lookup returns CDR1 KGHSH and CDR2 LQKENI. The CDR3 loop spans 17 amino acids. Authors' methods: Nucleated cell number was recorded as an estimate derived from reference gene primer amplification. The table came from immunoSEQ multiplex PCR; TCRdb's copy has only in-frame clones and leaves some out. The V and J calls and clone size are taken from that table; D and trimming were inferred from the DNA. The sample gives 200,000 to 250,000 clones, 80% to 90% of which show up once; approximately 4.5% is in the top ten.

The sample was peripheral blood. The rearrangement uses TRBV18 and TRBJ2-7; 13 positions agree with TRBD2. This sequence was found in an older woman with acute or convalescent COVID-19. The CDR3: CASSPRLAGGTSYEQYF. In nucleotides, the CDR3 is TGTGCCAGCTCACCCAGACTAGCGGGGGGCACCTCCTACGAGCAGTACTTC.